This entry lists 10 T cell receptor beta chains sequenced from one sample in a study of cytomegalovirus exposure and HLA in healthy donors. The study ran its PCR with 60 Vbeta and 13 Jbeta primers. The repertoire was sequenced with immunoSEQ multiplex PCR; TCRdb's copy has only in-frame clones and lacks some. The table has about 190,000 clones, around 81% seen once. The source material was PBMCs. These receptors were obtained from a woman aged 18-29 years in good health and CMV-seropositive.

This chain joins TRBV7-2 and TRBJ2-5; 8 nucleotides line up with TRBD2. After removal of 5 bases from V and 4 bases from J, the junction contained 6 bases not matched to a gene. CDR1 is SGHTA, CDR2 FQGNSA, per germline. The CDR3 spans 14 residues. The CDR3 loop is CASSPRGGSETQYF. DNA for the CDR3: TGTGCCAGCAGCCCACGGGGGGGGTCAGAGACCCAGTACTTC.

The chain recombines TRBV5-6 with TRBJ2-2; tentatively, D is TRBD1 (5 bases). Germline loops: CDR1 SGHDT, CDR2 YYEEEE. Trimming removed 3 bases at V and 5 bases at J, with 8 bases between. This CDR3 comprises 13 residues. The CDR3 region is CASSSQGTGELFF. DNA of the CDR3: TGTGCCAGCAGCTCCCAGGGTACCGGGGAGCTGTTTTTT.

This sequence joins TRBV25-1 and TRBJ2-5; 7 nucleotides agree with TRBD2. Germline CDR1 and CDR2: MGHDK and SYGVNS. The J segment lost 2 bases and the V segment lost 1 base, leaving 4 bases of the junction unmatched. This CDR3 comprises 15 residues. CDR3 in DNA: TGTGCCAGCAGTGAATTAGCCGGGGGGCAAGAGACCCAGTACTTC. Amino acids: CASSELAGGQETQYF.

The V gene is TRBV7-2, the J gene TRBJ2-3; 9 positions agree with TRBD2. CDR3 size: 15 residues. Trimming took 7 bases from V and 4 from J; bases not matched to a gene: 9. CDR1 and CDR2 (germline): SGHTA, FQGNSA. CDR3 nucleotides: TGTGCCAGCAACGGCGGGGGGGCTCGCGCAGATACGCAGTATTTT. This encodes CASNGGGARADTQYF.

This clone was seen only a few times. The CDR3 DNA sequence: TGTGCCAGCGAGGGTTCCAATCAGCCCCAGCATTTT. It yields the protein CASEGSNQPQHF. This chain connects TRBV5-5 to TRBJ1-5; D is ambiguous. Trimming took 7 bases from V and 3 from J, leaving 8 bases between them. Germline values: CDR1 SGHKS, CDR2 YYEKEE (reference sequence). The CDR3 spans 12 residues.

This chain uses TRBV4-2 with TRBJ2-1; 12 nucleotides align to TRBD1. From germline, CDR1 is LGHNA and CDR2 YNFKEQ. V lost 2 bases to trimming and J lost 7 bases; unmatched junction nucleotides: 15. CDR3 length: 19 residues. CDR3 sequence reads: CASSQRGSSGTGGGNEQFF. In DNA form, the CDR3 reads TGTGCCAGCAGCCAAAGAGGAAGTTCCGGGACAGGGGGCGGGAATGAGCAGTTCTTC.

This chain uses TRBV7-2 with TRBJ2-1; no clear D. V was clipped by 3 bases and J by 4 bases, with 4 bases between them. The CDR3 consists of 12 residues. Germline V gene sequence: CDR1 SGHTA, CDR2 FQGNSA. CDR3: CASSFPYNEQFF. CDR3 nucleotides: TGTGCCAGCAGCTTTCCGTACAATGAGCAGTTCTTC.

This chain connects TRBV5-1 to TRBJ1-2, with D tentatively TRBD1 (6 bases). V lost 4 bases and J lost 0, with 13 bases in between. The CDR3 is made up of 15 amino acids. Germline CDR1 is SGHRS and CDR2 is YFSETQ. The CDR3 DNA reads TGCGCCAGCAGCATAAGACAGGATACTAACTATGGCTACACCTTC. Translation: CASSIRQDTNYGYTF.

In this sample, this clone turned up once. The V gene is TRBV11-2, the J gene TRBJ1-4; no clear D gene. The CDR3 loop spans 14 amino acids. With 3 bases removed from V and 8 bases from J, the gap between germline ends came to 13 bases. The V gene's germline CDR1 is SGHAT and CDR2 FQNNGV. In nucleotides, the CDR3 is TGTGCCAGCAGCTTGTGGAGGGCTGAAGAAAAACTGTTTTTT. Residues: CASSLWRAEEKLFF.

V usage is TRBV5-1 and J usage is TRBJ2-5; D may be TRBD1 (5 bases). V was cut by 2 bases and J by 5 bases, with 13 bases left in between. This CDR3 is 14 amino acids long. Looked up from germline, CDR1 is SGHRS and CDR2 is YFSETQ. In nucleotides, the CDR3 is TGCGCCAGCAGCTTACAAGGGGCGCGTGAGACCCAGTACTTC. Translation: CASSLQGARETQYF.